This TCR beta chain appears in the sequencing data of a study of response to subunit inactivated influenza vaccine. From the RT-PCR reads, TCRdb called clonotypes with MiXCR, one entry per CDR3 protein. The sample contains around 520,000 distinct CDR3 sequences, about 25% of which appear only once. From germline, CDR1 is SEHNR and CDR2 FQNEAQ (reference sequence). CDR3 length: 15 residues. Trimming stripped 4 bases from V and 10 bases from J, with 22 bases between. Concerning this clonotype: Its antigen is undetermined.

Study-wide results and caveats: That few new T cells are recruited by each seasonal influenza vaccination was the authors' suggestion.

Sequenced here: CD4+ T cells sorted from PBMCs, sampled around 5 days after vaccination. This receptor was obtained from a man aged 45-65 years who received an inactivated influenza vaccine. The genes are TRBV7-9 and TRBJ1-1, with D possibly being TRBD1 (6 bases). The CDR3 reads CASSSGGGTGTRAFF. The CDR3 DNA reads TGTGCCAGCAGCTCCGGGGGAGGCACTGGGACACGAGCTTTCTTT.